This entry concerns a single T cell receptor beta chain. V shed 6 bases, J shed 0 bases, and the junction held 10 bases outside the gene matches. The CDR3 consists of 17 residues. Germline CDR1 MGHRA, CDR2 YSYEKL. This entry is derived from a study of glioma-infiltrating T cells after dendritic cell vaccination. At the level of the study: Samples are from glioblastoma patients in Phase I and II dendritic cell vaccine trials.

Clones were sequenced by immunoSEQ multiplex PCR, and TCRdb holds only the in-frame ones, with some missing. The data contain approximately 82,000 clones, around 90% of them singletons. The specimen comprised blood, sampled before dendritic cell vaccination. The sequence was obtained from a human donor with glioblastoma. V is TRBV4-1 and J is TRBJ2-5, with TRBD2 matching over 10 bases. The CDR3 is CASRRGLAGANQETQYF. The CDR3 coding sequence is TGCGCCAGCAGACGAGGGCTAGCGGGGGCTAACCAAGAGACCCAGTACTTC.